Below are 21 T cell receptor beta chains sequenced from a single sample in a study of Ad26.COV2.S vaccination and SARS-CoV-2 variants. The treatment denotes: roughly 20 received Ad26.COV2.S at low or high dose, single or two shots; roughly 5 received placebo; per-sample allocation not given. At day 63 after the first vaccine or placebo injection, samples were drawn. The data were produced by immunoSEQ multiplex PCR, yet TCRdb's version contains in-frame clones alone and is incomplete. Of some 410,000 clones detected, around 92% appear once; the ten largest clones hold approximately 1.6%. This specimen consisted of peripheral blood, obtained in a trial of Ad26.COV2.S vaccine versus placebo. These receptors were taken from a person aged 18-65 years who received the Ad26.COV2.S COVID-19 vaccine or a placebo.

The chain joins TRBV12-5 to TRBJ2-2, with a weak D call TRBD2 (6 bases). CDR1 is LGHNT and CDR2 is FRNRAP in the germline V gene. The CDR3 is made up of 16 amino acids. Trimming stripped 0 bases from V and 4 bases from J, with 12 bases between. Here the CDR3 reads CASGLVAVEGTGELFF. CDR3 nucleotides: TGTGCTAGTGGTTTGGTTGCCGTGGAGGGCACCGGGGAGCTGTTTTTT.

This clone was counted only a few times. The V call is TRBV9, the J call TRBJ2-3, with unresolved D. This CDR3 has 11 residues. V dropped 3 bases and J dropped 2 bases, with 1 base sitting between them. Germline values: CDR1 SGDLS, CDR2 YYNGEE. The CDR3 here is CASSDTDTQYF. The CDR3 coding sequence is TGTGCCAGCAGCGACACAGATACGCAGTATTTT.

The sample holds many counts of this clone. The chain couples TRBV18 to TRBJ2-2, with D possibly being TRBD1 (5 bases). In germline, CDR1 is KGHSH, CDR2 LQKENI. Trimming took 4 bases from V and 3 from J, leaving 15 bases between them. The CDR3 loop spans 16 amino acids. CDR3 residues: CASSQQAYWDTGELFF. As DNA, the CDR3 is TGTGCCAGCTCACAACAGGCCTATTGGGACACCGGGGAGCTGTTTTTT.

Only one count was recorded for this clone. The chain recombines TRBV7-2 with TRBJ1-5; D uncertain. CDR3 length equals 18 residues. Trimming stripped 1 base from V and 8 bases from J, with 24 bases between. Germline V gene data show CDR1 as SGHTA and CDR2 as FQGNSA. Here the CDR3 reads CASSLGVSWGGGYEPQHF. The DNA for the CDR3 is TGTGCCAGCAGCTTAGGGGTTAGCTGGGGTGGAGGGTATGAGCCCCAGCATTTT.

The chain carries TRBV25-1 and TRBJ1-2, with D possibly matching TRBD1 (6 bases). The CDR3 contains 16 residues. V lost 5 bases, J lost 4 bases, and 20 bases lay in between. Germline V gene data show CDR1 as MGHDK and CDR2 as SYGVNS. The CDR3 loop is CASSSGGRGTPYGYTF. In DNA form, the CDR3 reads TGTGCCAGCAGTTCCGGGGGGCGCGGCACCCCCTATGGCTACACCTTC.

V and J are TRBV4-3 and TRBJ2-7; no clear D. V lost 0 bases, J lost 2 bases, and 11 bases lay in between. CDR3 length equals 15 residues. The V gene's germline CDR1 is LGHNA and CDR2 YSLEER. The CDR3 reads CASSQDFPGPYEQYF. DNA for the CDR3: TGCGCCAGCAGCCAAGATTTCCCCGGGCCCTACGAGCAGTACTTC.

This rearrangement joins TRBV5-6 to TRBJ1-2; tentative D call: TRBD1 (6 bases). Trimming left V 1 base short and J 5 bases short, with 12 bases between. The germline V gene encodes CDR1 SGHDT and CDR2 YYEEEE. CDR3 length equals 14 residues. DNA of the CDR3: TGTGCCAGCAGCTTGTACAGGGCCCGATATGGCTACACCTTC. Residues: CASSLYRARYGYTF.

This sequence joins TRBV9 and TRBJ2-7; D gene uncertain. Germline V gene data show CDR1 as SGDLS and CDR2 as YYNGEE. Deletions cut 0 bases from V and 4 bases from J, with 11 bases between. CDR3 size: 14 residues. CDR3 sequence: CASSVGFSTYEQYF. The CDR3, as DNA: TGTGCCAGCAGCGTAGGGTTTTCGACGTACGAGCAGTACTTC.

The rearrangement joins TRBV6-8 to TRBJ2-7; D perhaps matches TRBD1 (5 bases). This CDR3 is 14 amino acids long. Germline loops: CDR1 MNHGY, CDR2 SAAAGT. With 2 bases removed from V and 3 bases from J, the gap between germline ends came to 11 bases. CDR3 sequence: CASSYRGANYEQYF. In DNA form, the CDR3 reads TGTGCCAGCAGTTACAGGGGCGCAAACTACGAGCAGTACTTC.

This sequence joins TRBV19 and TRBJ2-3, with D tentatively TRBD2 (6 bases). CDR1 is LNHDA, CDR2 SQIVND, per germline (reference sequence). Trimming shortened V by 4 bases and J by 0 bases, and 8 bases separated the two germline ends. There are 14 residues in the CDR3. This CDR3 reads CASSTGTSTDTQYF. The CDR3 DNA follows: TGTGCCAGTAGTACGGGGACTAGCACAGATACGCAGTATTTT.

The chain carries TRBV7-8 and TRBJ2-2; 8 positions match TRBD1. This CDR3 is built from 16 residues. Trimming took 5 bases from V and 2 from J; bases not matched to a gene: 7. Germline V gene sequence: CDR1 SGHVS, CDR2 FQNEAQ. The CDR3 region is CASSPRGRVNTGELFF. The CDR3, as DNA: TGTGCCAGCAGCCCCAGGGGGCGGGTAAACACCGGGGAGCTGTTTTTT.

The genes are TRBV6-5 and TRBJ2-7, with 9 positions matching TRBD1. Losses at the gene ends were 6 bases for V and 3 bases for J; bases not matched to a gene: 9. From germline, CDR1 is MNHEY and CDR2 SVGAGI. This CDR3 is built from 15 residues. CDR3 amino acids: CASRTKGQGIYEQYF. CDR3 DNA sequence: TGTGCCAGCAGGACAAAGGGACAGGGTATCTACGAGCAGTACTTC.

This chain connects TRBV6-5 to TRBJ2-1; tentatively, D is TRBD2 (5 bases). The germline CDR1 and CDR2 sequences are MNHEY and SVGAGI. The CDR3 is 13 amino acids. The V gene lost 8 bases and the J gene lost 4 bases, with 12 bases spanning the gap. The CDR3 sequence is CASSAGVYNEQFF. CDR3 nucleotides: TGTGCCAGCTCCGCCGGGGTATACAATGAGCAGTTCTTC.

This sequence joins TRBV15 and TRBJ1-2; maybe TRBD1 (6 bases). The CDR3 covers 14 residues. CDR1 is LNHNV, CDR2 YYDKDF, per germline (reference sequence). V shed 4 bases and J shed 4 bases, with 13 bases lying between them. The CDR3 loop reads CATSTPSDSYGYTF. In nucleotides, the CDR3 is TGTGCCACCAGCACCCCCTCGGACAGCTATGGCTACACCTTC.

The chain has TRBV7-8 and TRBJ1-3; TRBD1 agrees at 7 bases. CDR1 is SGHVS and CDR2 is FQNEAQ in the germline V gene. The CDR3 sequence is 20 residues long. V was clipped by 1 base and J by 0 bases; unmatched bases: 15. CDR3 sequence reads: CASSLVGGRGAGASGNTIYF. For the CDR3, the DNA is TGTGCCAGCAGCTTAGTTGGGGGCAGGGGGGCTGGGGCCTCTGGAAACACCATATATTTT.

In the case of this clone: Other DNA sequences in the sample encode the same CDR3. This chain joins TRBV4-3 and TRBJ2-5; TRBD2 is a possible D gene (5 bases). V lost 0 bases and J lost 5, with 7 bases in between. The length of the CDR3 is 13 residues. Germline V lookup: CDR1 LGHNA, CDR2 YSLEER. CDR3 residues: CASSQDRRETQYF. CDR3 nucleotide sequence: TGCGCCAGCAGCCAAGATCGGAGGGAGACCCAGTACTTC.

This sequence joins TRBV27 and TRBJ2-7; D is uncertain. CDR3 size: 15 residues. Germline V lookup: CDR1 MNHEY, CDR2 SMNVEV (reference sequence). Trimming left V 2 bases short and J 6 bases short, with 17 bases between. CDR3 coding DNA: TGTGCCAGCAGTTTACAGAGGACCAATCTTGGCGAGCAGTACTTC. It translates to CASSLQRTNLGEQYF.

The chain uses TRBV10-1 and TRBJ1-6; tentatively, D is TRBD1 (5 bases). CDR3 length equals 15 residues. The V end was cut by 1 base, the J end by 7 bases, with 11 bases between. Germline CDR1 reads WNHNN; CDR2 reads SYGVQD (reference sequence). CDR3 region: CASSEFQGTNSPLHF. CDR3 nucleotide sequence: TGCGCCAGCAGTGAGTTTCAGGGTACGAATTCACCCCTCCACTTT.

The chain combines TRBV20-1 with TRBJ1-2; D is unresolved. V was trimmed by 4 bases and J by 8 bases, leaving 11 bases between them. Germline V lookup: CDR1 DFQATT, CDR2 SNEGSKA (reference sequence). The CDR3 runs to 11 residues. The CDR3 DNA reads TGCAGTGCTAAACCTACAAACGGCTACACCTTC. It specifies CSAKPTNGYTF.

The chain has TRBV20-1 and TRBJ1-2; D call uncertain. Between the trimmed V and J ends, which lost 3 bases and 8 bases, there was a span of 7 bases. This CDR3 is 10 amino acids long. The germline CDR1 and CDR2 sequences are DFQATT and SNEGSKA (reference sequence). CDR3 DNA: TGCAGTGCTAGCAGCCAGGGCTACACCTTC. Translated: CSASSQGYTF.

The rearrangement joins TRBV5-1 to TRBJ2-2; 12 nucleotides match TRBD1. Unmatched junction bases numbered 12, after V lost 3 bases and J lost 3 bases. The V gene's germline CDR1 is SGHRS and CDR2 YFSETQ. The CDR3 consists of 19 residues. This CDR3 reads CASSWGTGGFALYTGELFF. Written as DNA, the CDR3 is TGCGCCAGCAGCTGGGGGACAGGGGGCTTCGCGCTGTACACCGGGGAGCTGTTTTTT. The full variable domain, its missing parts supplied by reference TRBV5-1 and TRBJ2-2, is KAGVTQTPRYLIKTRGQQVTLSCSPISGHRSVSWYQQTPGQGLQFLFEYFSETQRNKGNFPGRFSGRQFSNSRSEMNVSTLELGDSALYLCASSWGTGGFALYTGELFFGEGSRLTVL.